The rows below give T cell receptor beta chains drawn from one sample of a study of blood T cell repertoires in COVID-19. Produced via immunoSEQ multiplex PCR; TCRdb's table is partial and in-frame only. The repertoire holds roughly 230,000 clones, with about 91% as singletons. The source material was peripheral blood. Receptors were obtained from a woman aged 35 to 49 who had recovered from COVID-19. CDR3s include the opening cysteine and the closing phenylalanine or tryptophan. A D gene is named only where the DNA matches it firmly. The size of a clone is reported for some rows only, either as once, few or many, or as a class for expanded clones.

V gene: TRBV12-3/TRBV12-4; J gene: TRBJ1-1; clone size: .; D gene: .; CDR3 protein: CASSLRQTLEAFF; CDR3 DNA: TGTGCCAGCAGTCTTCGACAGACCCTTGAAGCTTTCTTT
V gene: TRBV3-1/TRBV3-2; J gene: TRBJ2-3; clone size: .; D gene: .; CDR3 protein: CASSHGNNRHTQYF; CDR3 DNA: TGTGCCAGCAGCCATGGCAATAACCGCCATACGCAGTATTTT
V gene: TRBV11-2; J gene: TRBJ1-1; clone size: few; D gene: .; CDR3 protein: CASRDSVRFTEAFF; CDR3 DNA: TGTGCCAGCAGAGACTCGGTTAGGTTCACTGAAGCTTTCTTT
V gene: TRBV24-1; J gene: TRBJ1-2; clone size: .; D gene: TRBD1; CDR3 protein: CATSGPGGMAGYTF; CDR3 DNA: TGTGCCACCAGTGGGCCAGGGGGCATGGCAGGCTACACCTTC
V gene: TRBV28; J gene: TRBJ1-1; clone size: .; D gene: TRBD1; CDR3 protein: CASGTGNTEAFF; CDR3 DNA: TGTGCCAGCGGGACAGGGAACACTGAAGCTTTCTTT
V gene: TRBV4-3; J gene: TRBJ2-1; clone size: once; D gene: TRBD2; CDR3 protein: CASSHGTTDNEQFF; CDR3 DNA: TGCGCCAGCAGCCACGGGACTACAGACAATGAGCAGTTCTTC
V gene: TRBV7-2; J gene: TRBJ1-1; clone size: .; D gene: .; CDR3 protein: CASSSGGANTEAFF; CDR3 DNA: TGTGCCAGCAGCTCGGGGGGGGCGAACACTGAAGCTTTCTTT
V gene: TRBV4-2; J gene: TRBJ1-5; clone size: .; D gene: TRBD1; CDR3 protein: CASSQEPPGTGSGEQPQHF; CDR3 DNA: TGTGCCAGCAGCCAAGAGCCACCCGGGACAGGGTCGGGAGAACAGCCCCAGCATTTT
V gene: TRBV6-5; J gene: TRBJ1-2; clone size: .; D gene: TRBD1; CDR3 protein: CASRSPGGNYGYTF; CDR3 DNA: TGTGCCAGCAGGTCACCAGGGGGCAACTATGGCTACACCTTC
V gene: TRBV19; J gene: TRBJ1-1; clone size: .; D gene: TRBD1; CDR3 protein: CASSPPDRENTEAFF; CDR3 DNA: TGTGCCAGTAGTCCCCCGGACAGGGAGAACACTGAAGCTTTCTTT
V gene: TRBV9; J gene: TRBJ2-3; clone size: .; D gene: .; CDR3 protein: CASSVASRAGFTDTQYF; CDR3 DNA: TGTGCCAGCAGCGTAGCTAGCCGGGCCGGGTTCACAGATACGCAGTATTTT
V gene: TRBV6-5; J gene: TRBJ1-5; clone size: .; D gene: .; CDR3 protein: CASSYDRNQPQHF; CDR3 DNA: TGTGCCAGCAGCTATGACAGGAATCAGCCCCAGCATTTT
V gene: TRBV6-5; J gene: TRBJ1-5; clone size: .; D gene: TRBD1; CDR3 protein: CASSTTGGNQPQHF; CDR3 DNA: TGTGCCAGCAGTACGACAGGGGGCAATCAGCCCCAGCATTTT
V gene: TRBV9; J gene: TRBJ2-6; clone size: .; D gene: TRBD1; CDR3 protein: CASSPEGQPNSGANVLTF; CDR3 DNA: TGTGCCAGCAGCCCCGAGGGACAGCCCAACTCTGGGGCCAACGTCCTGACTTTC
V gene: TRBV7-6; J gene: TRBJ2-2; clone size: .; D gene: .; CDR3 protein: CASSITGLSTGELFF; CDR3 DNA: TGTGCCAGCAGCATTACGGGACTTAGCACCGGGGAGCTGTTTTTT
V gene: TRBV29-1; J gene: TRBJ1-1; clone size: .; D gene: .; CDR3 protein: CSVDQGPTEAFF; CDR3 DNA: TGCAGCGTGGATCAGGGCCCCACTGAAGCTTTCTTT
V gene: TRBV13; J gene: TRBJ2-1; clone size: .; D gene: .; CDR3 protein: CASSSRDRREQFF; CDR3 DNA: TGTGCCAGCAGCTCAAGAGACAGGCGTGAGCAGTTCTTC
V gene: TRBV10-3; J gene: TRBJ2-7; clone size: .; D gene: .; CDR3 protein: CAISVTQGRYEQYF; CDR3 DNA: TGTGCCATCAGTGTAACACAGGGGAGGTACGAGCAGTACTTC
V gene: TRBV7-9; J gene: TRBJ2-7; clone size: .; D gene: .; CDR3 protein: CASSLQGGNSYEQYF; CDR3 DNA: TGTGCCAGCAGCTTACAGGGGGGCAACTCCTACGAGCAGTACTTC
V gene: TRBV5-1; J gene: TRBJ2-1; clone size: .; D gene: TRBD2; CDR3 protein: CASSSGLAGEEQFF; CDR3 DNA: TGCGCCAGCAGCTCCGGACTAGCGGGGGAGGAGCAGTTCTTC
V gene: TRBV6-2/TRBV6-3; J gene: TRBJ1-1; clone size: .; D gene: TRBD1; CDR3 protein: CASSYSISVLQGASREAFF; CDR3 DNA: TGTGCCAGCAGTTACTCGATATCGGTACTACAGGGGGCAAGTAGAGAAGCTTTCTTT
V gene: TRBV21-1; J gene: TRBJ2-3; clone size: .; D gene: .; CDR3 protein: CASSKPDRRSTDTQYF; CDR3 DNA: TGTGCCAGCAGCAAACCCGACAGGCGGAGCACAGATACGCAGTATTTT
V gene: TRBV27; J gene: TRBJ2-3; clone size: .; D gene: .; CDR3 protein: CASMALVASTDTQYF; CDR3 DNA: TGTGCCAGCATGGCATTAGTAGCGAGCACAGATACGCAGTATTTT
V gene: TRBV5-1; J gene: TRBJ2-2; clone size: .; D gene: .; CDR3 protein: CASSFKRQTNTGELFF; CDR3 DNA: TGCGCCAGCAGCTTTAAGAGACAGACGAACACCGGGGAGCTGTTTTTT
V gene: TRBV24-1; J gene: TRBJ2-5; clone size: once; D gene: .; CDR3 protein: CATSDLTTGGETQYF; CDR3 DNA: TGTGCCACCAGTGATTTGACGACAGGCGGGGAGACCCAGTACTTC
V gene: TRBV3-1/TRBV3-2; J gene: TRBJ1-2; clone size: .; D gene: .; CDR3 protein: CASSQVLNIGTAYGYTF; CDR3 DNA: TGTGCCAGCAGCCAAGTCCTCAATATAGGGACTGCCTATGGCTACACCTTC
V gene: TRBV6-2/TRBV6-3; J gene: TRBJ1-6; clone size: .; D gene: .; CDR3 protein: CASSYIANSPLHF; CDR3 DNA: TGTGCCAGCAGTTATATTGCGAATTCACCCCTCCACTTT
V gene: TRBV28; J gene: TRBJ2-5; clone size: .; D gene: .; CDR3 protein: CASSRTATVQETQYF; CDR3 DNA: TGTGCCAGCAGTCGGACAGCTACGGTCCAAGAGACCCAGTACTTC